Below, 10 T cell receptor beta chains from the same sample are listed, as sequenced in a study of blood T cell repertoires in COVID-19 (TCRdb year 2020). Library method: the immunoSEQ multiplex PCR assay. The source is immuneACCESS, and TCRdb retained only in-frame sequences with V and J called. Part of the clones is not carried over; for the studies checked, unresolved V genes explain less than half of this, and the remainder is unexplained. This sample is represented by 120,000 or so clones; roughly 79% of them were singletons. Roughly 17% of the sample comes from the top ten. Source material: peripheral blood. The receptor set was obtained from a woman of 80 years or more with active or convalescent COVID-19.

The table lists this clone with a few counts. The chain has TRBV30 and TRBJ1-1; no reliable D call. Per germline, CDR1 GTSNPN and CDR2 SVGIG (reference sequence). V lost 0 bases, J lost 5 bases, and 10 bases lay in between. The CDR3 loop spans 13 amino acids. The CDR3: CAWSVTFGTEAFF. As DNA, the CDR3 is TGTGCCTGGAGTGTAACCTTCGGTACTGAAGCTTTCTTT.

V and J are TRBV19 and TRBJ1-5, with 11 positions matching TRBD1. The CDR3 loop spans 16 amino acids. CDR1 is LNHDA and CDR2 is SQIVND in the germline V gene (reference sequence). The junction had 7 bases not matched to a gene; V was cut back by 2 bases and J by 7 bases. The CDR3 bases are TGTGCCAGTAGTATACTAGGGACAGGGGGTAGGCAGCCCCAGCATTTT. It yields the protein CASSILGTGGRQPQHF.

DNA of the CDR3: TGTGCCAGCAGTTTACGGGCCTCTAGCGGAGCTTACAATGAGCAGTTCTTC. Translated: CASSLRASSGAYNEQFF. This chain links TRBV27 with TRBJ2-1; TRBD2 matches 7 bases. Trimming took 2 bases from V and 4 from J; bases not matched to a gene: 11. CDR3 length: 17 residues. Germline loops: CDR1 MNHEY, CDR2 SMNVEV (reference sequence).

This chain joins TRBV2 and TRBJ1-3, with TRBD1 as a possible D gene (5 bases). V dropped 5 bases and J dropped 2 bases, with 13 bases sitting between them. The CDR3 covers 15 residues. Germline values: CDR1 SNHLY, CDR2 FYNNEI. The CDR3 DNA reads TGTGCCAGCAGTTGGGGGGACGGGGCTGGAAACACCATATATTTT. Encoded protein: CASSWGDGAGNTIYF.

V is TRBV7-9 and J is TRBJ2-7, with 11 bases lining up with TRBD2. The germline CDR1 and CDR2 sequences are SEHNR and FQNEAQ (reference sequence). The CDR3 has 15 residues. J gave up 4 bases and V 3 bases, and 5 bases lay outside the gene matches. The CDR3 DNA is TGTGCCAGCAGCTTCCATAGCGGGAGGGTGTACGAGCAGTACTTC. It translates to CASSFHSGRVYEQYF.

This chain uses TRBV11-2 with TRBJ2-2; TRBD1 matches at 8 bases. The junction had 5 bases not matched to a gene; V was cut back by 7 bases and J by 4 bases. Germline CDR1 SGHAT, CDR2 FQNNGV. The CDR3 totals 14 residues. The CDR3 sequence is CASTPGGFTGELFF. The DNA of the CDR3 is TGTGCCAGCACACCAGGGGGCTTCACCGGGGAGCTGTTTTTT.

The J gene is TRBJ2-3, the V gene TRBV4-1, with 14 bases fitting TRBD2. Trimming removed 3 bases from V and 8 bases from J; junction bases left unmatched: 4. Germline-derived CDR1 and CDR2 are MGHRA and YSYEKL. CDR3 size: 15 residues. The CDR3 nucleotides are TGCGCCAGCAGCCATTTGGGACTAGCGGGAGTTACGCAGTATTTT. Its translation is CASSHLGLAGVTQYF.

A few counts support this clone. V usage is TRBV6-5 and J usage is TRBJ1-5, with D tentatively TRBD1 (5 bases). This CDR3 spans 13 amino acids. The germline gives CDR1 MNHEY, CDR2 SVGAGI. The ends were cut back, 6 bases at V and 2 bases at J, with 8 bases in the middle. The CDR3 spells CASRTERNQPQHF. The CDR3, as DNA: TGTGCCAGCAGGACAGAACGCAATCAGCCCCAGCATTTT.

The chain has TRBV11-2 and TRBJ2-1; 9 bases fit TRBD2. Germline loops: CDR1 SGHAT, CDR2 FQNNGV. V trimming: 4 bases; J trimming: 4 bases; junction bases outside the gene matches: 5. The CDR3 contains 15 residues. This CDR3 reads CASSSGLAHYNEQFF. As DNA, the CDR3 is TGTGCCAGCAGCTCCGGACTAGCGCATTACAATGAGCAGTTCTTC.

This clone was seen only a few times. The chain has TRBV28 and TRBJ2-1; 9 bases are shared with TRBD2. CDR1 is MDHEN, CDR2 SYDVKM, per germline. Unmatched junction bases numbered 1, after V lost 0 bases and J lost 4 bases. CDR3 size: 15 residues. In DNA form, the CDR3 reads TGTGCCAGCAGTTTATGGGGACTAGCTTACAATGAGCAGTTCTTC. Translating it yields CASSLWGLAYNEQFF.